One and the same sample provided the 29 T cell receptor beta chains below, sequenced in a study of blood T cell repertoires in COVID-19. Some clones are missing from TCRdb's copy, which holds only in-frame ones; the method was immunoSEQ multiplex PCR. This table has approximately 150,000 clones, roughly 84% appearing once. The sample comprised peripheral blood. Receptor source: a man aged 55 to 70 with acute or convalescent COVID-19.

The V and J genes are TRBV10-2 and TRBJ2-7; TRBD1 matches at 8 bases. This CDR3 spans 13 amino acids. Per the germline V gene, CDR1 is WSHSY and CDR2 is SAAADI. V dropped 5 bases and J dropped 3; count of bases not matched to a gene: 3. CDR3 amino acids: CASSSDRDYEQYF. CDR3 DNA: TGCGCCAGCAGTTCGGACAGGGACTACGAGCAGTACTTC.

The CDR3 bases are TGTGCCAGTAGTATGATCCGGGAGACCGGGGAGCTGTTTTTT. This gives the protein CASSMIRETGELFF. J is TRBJ2-2 and V is TRBV19; TRBD2 is a possible D gene (6 bases). Germline lookup yields CDR1 LNHDA and CDR2 SQIVND (reference sequence). V was clipped by 3 bases and J by 5 bases, with 10 bases between them. The CDR3 runs 14 residues.

This chain connects TRBV28 to TRBJ2-3; 12 bases are a match to TRBD2. The trim removed 3 bases at V and 6 bases at J, leaving 4 bases unmatched. This CDR3 is 15 amino acids long. The germline V gene encodes CDR1 MDHEN and CDR2 SYDVKM. The CDR3, as DNA: TGTGCCAGCAGTTTCCCGACTAGCGGGGGCGATACGCAGTATTTT. Encoded protein: CASSFPTSGGDTQYF.

The chain carries TRBV5-4 and TRBJ1-1; TRBD1 might be the D (6 bases). CDR1 SGHNT and CDR2 YYREEE come from the germline V gene (reference sequence). The CDR3 covers 15 residues. V lost 0 bases and J lost 5, with 14 bases in between. In nucleotides, the CDR3 is TGTGCCAGCAGCTTGGTGCGGGGGCGCGGGACTGAAGCTTTCTTT. Protein: CASSLVRGRGTEAFF. The whole variable domain, remainder taken from reference TRBV5-4 and TRBJ1-1, is ETGVTQSPTHLIKTRGQQVTLRCSSQSGHNTVSWYQQALGQGPQFIFQYYREEENGRGNFPPRFSGLQFPNYSSELNVNALELDDSALYLCASSLVRGRGTEAFFGQGTRLTVV.

The chain recombines TRBV3-1 (or the pseudogene TRBV3-2) with TRBJ2-3, with 13 bases lining up with TRBD2. The trim removed 4 bases at V and 1 base at J, leaving 8 bases unmatched. The CDR3 runs to 18 residues. Germline-derived CDR1 and CDR2 are LGHDT and YNNKEL (reference sequence). The CDR3 is CASSPLSGLAGGTDTQYF. The CDR3 region has the DNA TGTGCCAGCAGCCCGCTGTCCGGACTAGCGGGGGGCACAGATACGCAGTATTTT.

The CDR3 is CASSIDRFHRFF. The CDR3 region has the DNA TGTGCCAGTAGTATAGATCGGTTTCACCGGTTCTTC. The rearrangement joins TRBV19 to TRBJ2-1; D not certain. CDR1 and CDR2 (germline): LNHDA, SQIVND (reference sequence). Deletions cut 0 bases from V and 15 bases from J, with 12 bases between. The length of the CDR3 is 12 residues.

The sample holds one count of this clone. The rearrangement uses TRBV6-5 and TRBJ1-5; 9 positions agree with TRBD1. Germline-derived CDR1 and CDR2 are MNHEY and SVGAGI. This CDR3 region has 15 residues. The V and J ends lost 7 bases and 6 bases, in that order; junction bases with no gene match: 10. The CDR3 nucleotides read TGTGCCAGCACTCCGGGACAGGGAACGGGTCAGCCCCAGCATTTT. Amino acids: CASTPGQGTGQPQHF.

The rearrangement links TRBV4-2 to TRBJ2-5; TRBD2 agrees at 9 bases. Germline trimming cut 1 base from V and 7 bases from J; bases unmatched to any gene: 10. The CDR3 consists of 16 residues. Germline V lookup: CDR1 LGHNA, CDR2 YNFKEQ. The CDR3 region is CASSQGGLASEGTQYF. The CDR3 bases are TGTGCCAGCAGCCAAGGAGGACTAGCGAGCGAGGGGACCCAGTACTTC.

V is TRBV5-1 and J is TRBJ2-1; 7 nucleotides line up with TRBD1. The CDR3 length is 15 residues. Germline V gene sequence: CDR1 SGHRS, CDR2 YFSETQ. Unmatched junction bases numbered 4, after V lost 3 bases and J lost 1 base. This CDR3 is CASSYPGGSYNEQFF. CDR3 nucleotides: TGCGCCAGCAGCTACCCAGGGGGTTCCTACAATGAGCAGTTCTTC.

This clone was picked up one time. This chain uses TRBV2 with TRBJ2-3; D is uncertain. CDR1 SNHLY and CDR2 FYNNEI come from the germline V gene. Trimming left V 5 bases short and J 0 bases short, with 9 bases between. CDR3 size: 14 residues. The DNA for the CDR3 is TGTGCCAGCAGTCTGTTAACTAGCACAGATACGCAGTATTTT. Amino acid sequence: CASSLLTSTDTQYF.

The rearrangement uses TRBV19 and TRBJ2-1; 13 nucleotides align to TRBD2. The CDR3 runs to 20 residues. Germline loops: CDR1 LNHDA, CDR2 SQIVND (reference sequence). Losses at the gene ends were 4 bases for V and 7 bases for J; bases not matched to a gene: 19. DNA of the CDR3: TGTGCCAGTAGTACGCCTGGACTAGCGGGAGCTCCAAGGGGGAGTAATGAGCAGTTCTTC. It codes for CASSTPGLAGAPRGSNEQFF.

This rearrangement joins TRBV6-1 to TRBJ2-1; D is uncertain. With 1 base removed from V and 0 bases from J, the gap between germline ends came to 19 bases. This CDR3 has 19 amino acids. Germline V gives CDR1 MNHNS, CDR2 SASEGT. Here the CDR3 DNA reads TGTGCCAGCAGTGAAGAAGATTTTCAAGCGAGAAGCTCCTACAATGAGCAGTTCTTC. The encoded protein is CASSEEDFQARSSYNEQFF.

This clone was counted only a few times. This chain connects TRBV10-2 to TRBJ2-3, with D maybe TRBD1 (6 bases). The CDR3 runs 15 residues. Germline V gene sequence: CDR1 WSHSY, CDR2 SAAADI. With 7 bases removed from V and 0 bases from J, the gap between germline ends came to 14 bases. The CDR3 bases are TGCGCCAGCATTTTCGGACAGTTTAGCACAGATACGCAGTATTTT. It is translated as CASIFGQFSTDTQYF.

This clone was counted once. This CDR3 reads CASSVGAGGLAGGPYEQYF. Written as DNA, the CDR3 is TGTGCCAGCAGCGTAGGTGCAGGAGGTCTAGCGGGGGGGCCGTACGAGCAGTACTTC. The gene calls are TRBV9 and TRBJ2-7; 12 bases are shared with TRBD2. J lost 4 bases, V lost 0 bases, and 14 bases had no gene match. Per germline, CDR1 SGDLS and CDR2 YYNGEE. CDR3 length: 19 amino acids.

The chain employs TRBV30 and TRBJ1-2; TRBD1 matches 11 bases. CDR3 size: 14 residues. J lost 8 bases, V lost 1 base, and 6 bases had no gene match. Per germline, CDR1 GTSNPN and CDR2 SVGIG (reference sequence). DNA of the CDR3: TGTGCCTGGAGTGGCGGACAGGGGGCGAGAGGCTACACCTTC. Protein: CAWSGGQGARGYTF.

This clone was detected a few times. The chain couples TRBV5-1 to TRBJ1-3; D remains unclear. CDR1 is SGHRS and CDR2 is YFSETQ in the germline V gene. The V gene lost 0 bases and the J gene lost 0 bases, with 10 bases spanning the gap. This CDR3 region has 16 residues. CDR3 protein: CASSLEQILSGNTIYF. The CDR3 nucleotides are TGCGCCAGCAGCTTGGAGCAAATTCTCTCTGGAAACACCATATATTTT.

The chain joins TRBV4-2 to TRBJ2-3; D not certain. CDR1 LGHNA and CDR2 YNFKEQ come from the germline V gene. The CDR3 is made up of 14 amino acids. Deletions cut 2 bases from V and 4 bases from J, with 10 bases between. The CDR3 DNA sequence: TGTGCCAGCAGCCAACAAACGCGGTCAGATACGCAGTATTTT. Translated, it gives CASSQQTRSDTQYF.

V and J are TRBV7-2 and TRBJ2-3; 11 bases line up with TRBD2. The CDR3 has 17 residues. Looked up from germline, CDR1 is SGHTA and CDR2 is FQGNSA. The J segment lost 4 bases and the V segment lost 1 base, leaving 7 bases of the junction unmatched. CDR3 bases: TGTGCCAGCAGCTTAGATTCTTGGACTAGCGGGTCAGATACGCAGTATTTT. It encodes CASSLDSWTSGSDTQYF.

The chain is built from TRBV5-1 and TRBJ1-1; 7 nucleotides align to TRBD1. The germline CDR1 and CDR2 sequences are SGHRS and YFSETQ. The CDR3 sequence is 15 residues long. Trimming removed 4 bases from V and 1 base from J; junction bases left unmatched: 7. CDR3 sequence reads: CASSDAGTENTEAFF. The CDR3 nucleotides read TGCGCCAGCAGCGACGCCGGGACAGAGAACACTGAAGCTTTCTTT.

The V gene is TRBV6-5, the J gene TRBJ1-5; 8 nucleotides match TRBD1. After removal of 5 bases from V and 6 bases from J, the junction contained 9 bases not matched to a gene. Germline-derived CDR1 and CDR2 are MNHEY and SVGAGI. This CDR3 spans 15 amino acids. The DNA of the CDR3 is TGTGCCAGCAGTCCGCGGACAGGGCGGACTCAGCCCCAGCATTTT. Amino acid sequence: CASSPRTGRTQPQHF.

V and J are TRBV7-3 and TRBJ1-6, with D hard to call. Germline V gene sequence: CDR1 SGHTA, CDR2 FQGTGA. V was pared by 3 bases and J by 7 bases, with 10 bases between. The length of the CDR3 is 14 residues. The CDR3, as DNA: TGTGCCAGCAGCTTCTCGGGTGTGAATTCACCCCTCCACTTT. It is translated as CASSFSGVNSPLHF.

The chain uses TRBV4-1 and TRBJ2-7; TRBD2 matches 8 bases. The J segment lost 4 bases and the V segment lost 6 bases, leaving 8 bases of the junction unmatched. CDR1 and CDR2 (germline): MGHRA, YSYEKL. This CDR3 region has 14 residues. The DNA of the CDR3 is TGCGCCAGCAGGCCTTCAGCGGGAGTTTACGAGCAGTACTTC. This gives the protein CASRPSAGVYEQYF.

The CDR3 bases are TGTGCCACCATGGACAGGTCTAGCAATCAGCCCCAGCATTTT. Translating gives CATMDRSSNQPQHF. This sequence joins TRBV6-5 and TRBJ1-5, with 7 bases lining up with TRBD1. The V and J ends lost 10 bases and 0 bases, in that order; junction bases with no gene match: 6. The CDR3 is made up of 14 amino acids. Germline V lookup: CDR1 MNHEY, CDR2 SVGAGI.

The V call is TRBV24-1, the J call TRBJ1-5; a weak D match, TRBD1 (6 bases). Germline CDR1 KGHDR, CDR2 SFDVKD. The V and J ends lost 1 base and 4 bases respectively, with 13 bases between them. This CDR3 has 16 amino acids. CDR3 nucleotides: TGTGCCACCAGTGATTTAAAGGGGGGGATAAATCAGCCCCAGCATTTT. Protein sequence: CATSDLKGGINQPQHF.

The sample holds many counts of this clone. V gene TRBV20-1 combines with J gene TRBJ1-2; possibly TRBD1 for D (6 bases). The ends were cut back, 3 bases at V and 6 bases at J, with 14 bases in the middle. CDR1 is DFQATT and CDR2 is SNEGSKA in the germline V gene (reference sequence). This CDR3 has 13 amino acids. CDR3 DNA sequence: TGCAGTGCTAGTGGCAGGGGCTGGGATGGCTACACCTTC. Protein: CSASGRGWDGYTF.

The V gene is TRBV9, the J gene TRBJ1-1; maybe TRBD1 (5 bases). The ends were cut back, 0 bases at V and 7 bases at J, with 13 bases in the middle. CDR3 length equals 14 residues. Germline V gene lookup returns CDR1 SGDLS and CDR2 YYNGEE. The CDR3 nucleotides are TGTGCCAGCAGCGTAGGGTCAGGGTTCGATGAAGCTTTCTTT. Translation: CASSVGSGFDEAFF.

J is TRBJ2-7 and V is TRBV6-5; 10 bases are shared with TRBD1. The V segment lost 9 bases and the J segment 2 bases; nucleotides outside the gene matches: 10. The germline V gene encodes CDR1 MNHEY and CDR2 SVGAGI. The CDR3 contains 15 residues. CDR3 sequence: CASGDLGQGTYEQYF. DNA of the CDR3: TGTGCCAGTGGAGACTTGGGACAGGGGACCTACGAGCAGTACTTC.

The CDR3 is CASSQADPSGYTF. The DNA of the CDR3 is TGTGCCAGCAGCCAAGCGGACCCCTCTGGCTACACCTTC. J is TRBJ1-2 and V is TRBV28; no firm D call. CDR1 is MDHEN and CDR2 is SYDVKM in the germline V gene. There are 13 residues in the CDR3. The V end was cut by 6 bases, the J end by 7 bases, with 15 bases between.

The rearrangement joins TRBV3-1 (or the pseudogene TRBV3-2) to TRBJ1-6; TRBD1 matches at 7 bases. Trimming cost V 4 bases and J 6 bases; bases outside gene matches: 0. Germline CDR1 and CDR2: LGHDT and YNNKEL (reference sequence). This CDR3 contains 13 residues. The CDR3 DNA sequence: TGTGCCAGCAGCCGGGACAGTAATTCACCCCTCCACTTT. It yields the protein CASSRDSNSPLHF.